The 4 T cell receptor beta chains given below trace back to one sample, sequenced in a study of cytomegalovirus exposure and HLA in healthy donors. This PCR relied on a set of 60 Vbeta primers and 13 Jbeta primers. Only in-frame clones appear in the TCRdb table, and some are missing; sequencing was by immunoSEQ multiplex PCR. The table for this sample gives about 160,000 clones. The sample comprised PBMCs. These receptors all stem from a man aged 25 to 45 in good health and CMV-seronegative.

The chain has TRBV4-1 and TRBJ1-1; D is uncertain. From germline, CDR1 is MGHRA and CDR2 YSYEKL. This CDR3 contains 13 residues. V gave up 1 base and J gave up 5 bases, with 8 bases separating them. The CDR3 sequence is CASSQGGRTEAFF. In DNA form, the CDR3 reads TGCGCCAGCAGCCAAGGAGGGCGGACTGAAGCTTTCTTT.

The chain links TRBV14 to TRBJ2-7; 15 nucleotides align to TRBD2. Germline CDR1 reads SGHDN; CDR2 reads FVKESK. The CDR3 spans 16 residues. The ends lost 3 bases at V and 7 bases at J; junction bases unmatched: 7. CDR3 amino acids: CASSQGPGTSGREQYF. The CDR3 region has the DNA TGTGCCAGCAGCCAGGGTCCCGGGACTAGCGGGAGGGAGCAGTACTTC. The full variable domain, completed using reference TRBV14 and TRBJ2-7, is EAGVTQFPSHSVIEKGQTVTLRCDPISGHDNLYWYRRVMGKEIKFLLHFVKESKQDESGMPNNRFLAERTGGTYSTLKVQPAELEDSGVYFCASSQGPGTSGREQYFGPGTRLTVT.

V gene TRBV5-1 combines with J gene TRBJ2-7, with D possibly being TRBD1 (6 bases). The germline gives CDR1 SGHRS, CDR2 YFSETQ. V shed 2 bases and J shed 4 bases, with 16 bases lying between them. This CDR3 has 15 amino acids. CDR3 nucleotides: TGCGCCAGCAGCTTATTAATACAGGGCGAGTACGAGCAGTACTTC. Translation: CASSLLIQGEYEQYF. The full variable domain, in which reference TRBV5-1 and TRBJ2-7 provide the parts outside the CDR3, is KAGVTQTPRYLIKTRGQQVTLSCSPISGHRSVSWYQQTPGQGLQFLFEYFSETQRNKGNFPGRFSGRQFSNSRSEMNVSTLELGDSALYLCASSLLIQGEYEQYFGPGTRLTVT.

This chain joins TRBV6-5 and TRBJ1-5; 9 nucleotides match TRBD1. CDR1 MNHEY and CDR2 SVGAGI come from the germline V gene. Trimming removed 6 bases from V and 0 bases from J; junction bases left unmatched: 3. The CDR3 covers 15 residues. The DNA for the CDR3 is TGTGCCAGCAGCCGGACAGGGGATAGCAATCAGCCCCAGCATTTT. Translating it yields CASSRTGDSNQPQHF.